The entry that follows covers one T cell receptor (beta chain) sequence. The antigen it binds to is not known. No base-level quality is on record; no much larger clone is a single base apart. The library was obtained by the immunoSEQ multiplex PCR assay. For the multiplex PCR, a mixture combining 60 forward primers for TCR Vbeta segments and 13 reverse primers for TCR Jbeta segments was used. The CDR3 region of rearranged TCR beta genes was amplified from genomic DNA by a multiplex PCR assay. The Illumina HiSeq System was used to sequence the amplified TCR beta libraries as 87-base-pair reads. On the study's bioinformatics: A later analysis tallied 80 million to 95 million unique TCR beta chains across the 610 or so repertoires, and about 10 million of those chains were shared by two or more donors. To remove PCR and sequencing errors, raw reads were error-corrected and collapsed into unique sequences using a nearest-neighbor algorithm that merged closely related sequences. V, D and J gene segments were assigned by aligning CDR3 sequences to IMGT reference sequences. For a sequence to be retained, a match of at least six nucleotides was required to both a V gene segment and a J gene segment. A rearrangement counted as productive if the CDR3 had no stop codons and remained in frame with V and J, and every other rearrangement counted as non-productive. CDR3 was defined by IMGT convention, running from the second conserved V-encoded cysteine to the conserved J-encoded phenylalanine. Sequences without an unambiguous match to a single V gene segment were excluded from the earlier analysis of almost 600 of the donors. In an earlier analysis of approximately 550 of the donors, V segments were called functional above 56.7% productive rearrangements and were called segregating when the between-donor standard deviation exceeded 5%. A statistical classification framework was built for diagnosing cytomegalovirus status from the catalog of TCR beta chain sequences. In a later analysis, TCR nucleotide sequences were compared against IMGT/GENE-DB human TR gene sequences so that V and J genes could be assigned. Using the TCRdist pipeline, a later analysis assigned CDR3 sequences along with most-parsimonious VDJ recombination scenarios. In a later analysis, each TCR beta chain was defined by its CDR3 amino acid sequence together with its V-gene family, and reads without a unique V-gene family were excluded. To address suspected cross-contamination and a sequencing artifact, a later analysis removed 592 highly shared, low-generation-probability nucleotide sequences. In a later analysis, a clonal expansion index for each public chain was calculated from normalized within-repertoire ranks of inferred template counts. Generation probabilities in a later analysis came from a VDJ recombination model fitted to out-of-frame rearrangements, and those results were checked against IGoR. In a later analysis, TCR-TCR, TCR-HLA and TCR-CMV co-occurrence was scored with hypergeometric tests, and a repertoire-size bias correction was applied to TCR pairs. To estimate false discovery rates, a later analysis permuted the HLA or CMV assignments 20 times. In a later analysis, co-occurring TCRs were grouped using DBSCAN, with TCRdist sequence similarity added in when clustering inside HLA-allele-positive subsets. Repertoires with fewer than 30,000 or more than 120,000 public chains, plus five repertoires with anomalous nucleotide sharing, were excluded from co-occurrence clustering. TCRdb stores this immuneACCESS table with in-frame sequences only. Part of the clones is absent; in the studies checked, under half of the shortfall reflects unresolved V genes, and no reason is known for the rest. V, J and clone size were drawn from that table, and D and trimming were deduced from the DNA. The sample records about 160,000 clones, approximately 78% of which are singletons. Of the sample, around 9.1% falls within the top ten clones.

The cohort consisted of 670 or so healthy bone marrow donors. Cohort members were all nominally healthy when sampled, although unrecorded immune exposures were likely present. The donor tested CMV seropositive, placing the donor among the 289 seropositive members of the cohort. Each donor provided a peripheral blood sample, and peripheral blood mononuclear cells were used for TCR beta sequencing. The Qiagen DNeasy Blood Extraction Kit was used to extract genomic DNA from the blood cell samples. At the junction V is shortened by 5 bases and J by 2 bases, with 5 bases in between. Spanning cysteine to phenylalanine, the CDR3 consists of 12 amino acids. Only the CDR3 DNA stays, 36 bases, in frame from base 1. Via the germline V gene (reference sequence), CDR1 is SEHNR and CDR2 FQNEAQ. This record comes from a study of cytomegalovirus exposure and HLA in healthy donors (dated by TCRdb to between 2016 and 2019). For context, the study as a whole: An earlier analysis of roughly 500 of the donors reported roughly 270 Gb of sequence data and more than 90 million unique TCR beta sequences from some 180 million T cells. Roughly 300 gigabases of sequencing data and 70 million to 95 million unique TCR sequences made up an early release that covered nearly 650 HLA-typed donors. Of the approximately 400 genotyped donors, about 84% fell in the genetic ancestry cluster associated with self-reported Caucasian donors. The aim of the study was to test whether cataloging public T cell receptors could identify signatures of past pathogen exposure. Using immunosequencing, the study profiled T cell repertoires from about 650 subjects and related those repertoires to cytomegalovirus serostatus. Along with the roughly 700-subject first cohort, a separate validation cohort of approximately 110 different subjects was used. High-throughput TCR immunosequencing, statistical association of individual TCRs with disease status, and machine learning were combined to predict cytomegalovirus infection status. To study patterns of TCR occurrence, a later analysis re-analyzed previously published TCR beta repertoires from 666 donors and added high-resolution HLA genotyping. Rather than drawing on any new phenotypic data, the later analysis identified candidate immune exposures from TCR beta sequences and the way those sequences occurred across donors. An earlier analysis of 450 to 750 of the donors used high-throughput TCR beta sequencing to judge whether each TCR beta V gene segment behaved as functional or pseudogenic. Alongside the repertoire data, information on donor age, sex, ethnicity and CMV serostatus was compiled. In a later genetic analysis, genome-wide SNP genotypes for about three fifths of the 666 donors were used, and that subset was treated as a discovery cohort. Every repertoire in the discovery cohort had been generated on one and the same sequencing platform. HLA typing included class I and class II loci at four-digit resolution. The number of donors typed differed by locus, with 629-630 for A, B, C, DRB1 and DQB1, about 500 for DQA1, over 600 for DPA1, and some 440 for DPB1. Roughly 5 DR-DQ haplotypes were handled as single units for association and clustering, since linkage in the cohort was strong. Across some 400 genotyped donors of the cohort, an average of roughly 230,000 unique TCR beta nucleotide sequences per donor were sequenced, and roughly a sixth of those sequences were non-productive.

General study outcomes and caveats: HLA typing was unavailable for some donors at each locus, so association tests used only the typed subset. A later analysis reported that several top co-occurrence clusters appeared linked to parvovirus B19, influenza, CMV and Epstein-Barr virus. The authors suggested that the approach could potentially be extended to other disease states and immunological phenotypes. A further reported finding was that TCR beta sequences accurately predicted the HLA-A and HLA-B alleles for most subjects in the first cohort. A later genetic analysis associated a missense DCLRE1C variant with V-gene and J-gene trimming of TCR beta chains, and an independent cohort replicated the association. CMV serostatus was the only immune exposure information available for the cohort. A later genetic analysis reported fewer N-insertions in productive TCRs among donors in an Asian-associated ancestry cluster than the roughly 700-donor mean. The earlier analysis of 587 of the donors excluded 15 to 20 rarely observed V segments, including chromosome 9 orphons, because counts were too low. In a later analysis, HLA-associated TCR beta chains were found to be more clonally expanded and to have lower generation probabilities than equally common non-associated chains. Roughly uniform sequencing depth across donors was assumed in presence/absence analyses, although this assumption may not hold. In an earlier analysis of about 540 of the donors, most TCR beta V segments were observed in productive rearrangements about 87% or about 30% of the time, broadly matching IMGT annotations. Most TCR sequences were seen in very few donors, while some public TCRs were found in many individuals. The study listed 164 TCR beta chains as associated with cytomegalovirus. Some IMGT-functional V segments, including TRBV6-2 and TRBV6-3, could not be distinguished by the 87-base-pair reads and were therefore excluded. Linkage disequilibrium might explain the correlated functional status among segregating V segments, but an unknown experimental factor could not be ruled out. Most CMV-associated TCR beta chains appeared to be HLA-restricted in a later analysis, and the HLA associations seemed to be driven largely by CMV exposure. Specific HLA alleles were associated with roughly 16,000 TCR beta sequences at a false discovery rate of 0.05 in a later analysis. In a later analysis, the rate of TCR association differed among HLA loci, with DRB1 alleles having the most associated TCRs and HLA-C alleles having the fewest. Assigning TCR associations to individual alleles was difficult when HLA alleles, especially DR and DQ, strongly co-occurred. The cohort was sequenced for TCR beta chains only, and without alpha or paired-chain data the features that could be detected were limited. A cluster of highly shared sequence variants was judged likely to represent a technical artifact of the sequencing pipeline. In vitro tests confirmed that a few of the cytomegalovirus-associated TCR beta chains recognize cytomegalovirus antigens. The classifier was reported to diagnose cytomegalovirus status with high specificity and sensitivity in both the original and validation cohorts.

The origin of this receptor is a male donor in good health and CMV-seropositive. This receptor chain uses TRBV7-9 and TRBJ2-3, with the D gene not clear enough to name. Sequenced material: PBMCs. The CDR3 reads CASSPTTDTQYF. The bases read TGTGCCAGCAGCCCTACCACAGATACGCAGTATTTT.